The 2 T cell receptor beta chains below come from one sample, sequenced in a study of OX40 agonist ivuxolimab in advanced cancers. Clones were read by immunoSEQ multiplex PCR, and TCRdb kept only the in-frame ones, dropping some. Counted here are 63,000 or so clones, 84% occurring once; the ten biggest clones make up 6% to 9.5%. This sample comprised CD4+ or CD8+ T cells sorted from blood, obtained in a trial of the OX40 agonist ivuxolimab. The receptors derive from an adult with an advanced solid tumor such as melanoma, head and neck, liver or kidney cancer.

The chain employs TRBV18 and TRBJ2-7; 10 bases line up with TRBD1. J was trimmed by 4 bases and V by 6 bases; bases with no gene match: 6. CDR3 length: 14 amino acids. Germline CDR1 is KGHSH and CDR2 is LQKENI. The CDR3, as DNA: TGTGCCAGCTCCGTAGACAGGGGGCATTACGAGCAGTACTTC. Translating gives CASSVDRGHYEQYF.

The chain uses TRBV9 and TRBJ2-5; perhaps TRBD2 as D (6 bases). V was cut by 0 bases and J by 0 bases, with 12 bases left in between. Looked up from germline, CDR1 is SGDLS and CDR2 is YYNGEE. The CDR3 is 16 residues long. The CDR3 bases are TGTGCCAGCAGCGTAGGGGGTAGCGGAAACCAAGAGACCCAGTACTTC. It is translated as CASSVGGSGNQETQYF.